These 23 T cell receptor beta chains came from one sample sequenced in a study of Graves' ophthalmopathy and Graves' hyperthyroidism. RNA transcripts yielded amplified TCR beta CDR3 regions. The first round was an RT-PCR with HTBI primers, and the second round was a multiplex PCR. TCRdb re-called the multiplex PCR reads through MiXCR, storing one row per CDR3 protein. The table includes roughly 400,000 distinct CDR3 sequences, 15% to 19% detected once. Sequencing was done on a sample of peripheral blood. The receptors were gathered from a woman aged 18-29 years with stable Graves' hyperthyroidism.

The table lists this clonotype with a few counts. The chain uses TRBV27 and TRBJ1-6, with D perhaps TRBD1 (6 bases). Germline V gene sequence: CDR1 MNHEY, CDR2 SMNVEV (reference sequence). Trimming cost V 7 bases and J 7 bases, with 11 bases left between them. This CDR3 comprises 13 residues. The chain's CDR3 is CASKQGQNSPLHF. CDR3 nucleotides: TGTGCCAGCAAACAGGGTCAGAATTCACCCCTCCACTTT.

The chain employs TRBV7-8 and TRBJ1-5; maybe TRBD1 (5 bases). The CDR3 sequence is 16 residues long. The germline gives CDR1 SGHVS, CDR2 FQNEAQ. Trimming left V 0 bases short and J 0 bases short, with 9 bases between. The CDR3 region is CASSLAFRGSNQPQHF. The CDR3 DNA reads TGTGCCAGCAGCTTAGCGTTTAGGGGTAGCAATCAGCCCCAGCATTTT.

This clonotype was detected a few times. The chain is built from TRBV19 and TRBJ1-5; D gene uncertain. The V and J ends lost 6 bases and 4 bases respectively, with 10 bases between them. Germline V lookup: CDR1 LNHDA, CDR2 SQIVND (reference sequence). This CDR3 region has 13 residues. In DNA form, the CDR3 reads TGTGCCAGTAGCGGGAATAATAATCAGCCCCAGCATTTT. Its protein product is CASSGNNNQPQHF.

This clonotype was counted between two and nine times. J is TRBJ1-1 and V is TRBV9; D not certain. Germline assignment: CDR1 SGDLS and CDR2 YYNGEE. The CDR3 is 14 residues long. V was pared by 0 bases and J by 1 base, with 7 bases between. The CDR3 loop is CASSVVTGNTEAFF. As DNA, the CDR3 is TGTGCCAGCAGCGTAGTTACCGGGAACACTGAAGCTTTCTTT. The full variable domain, in which reference TRBV9 and TRBJ1-1 provide the parts outside the CDR3, is DSGVTQTPKHLITATGQRVTLRCSPRSGDLSVYWYQQSLDQGLQFLIQYYNGEERAKGNILERFSAQQFPDLHSELNLSSLELGDSALYFCASSVVTGNTEAFFGQGTRLTVV.

This clonotype was counted only a few times. The chain's CDR3 is CASSAASGGAYGYTF. In DNA form, the CDR3 reads TGTGCCAGCAGCGCCGCCTCAGGGGGCGCCTATGGCTACACCTTC. The chain has TRBV9 and TRBJ1-2; TRBD1 agrees at 8 bases. The CDR3 contains 15 residues. Trimming removed 3 bases from V and 4 bases from J; junction bases left unmatched: 8. Germline CDR1 SGDLS, CDR2 YYNGEE. Full variable domain (rest looked up from reference TRBV9 and TRBJ1-2): DSGVTQTPKHLITATGQRVTLRCSPRSGDLSVYWYQQSLDQGLQFLIQYYNGEERAKGNILERFSAQQFPDLHSELNLSSLELGDSALYFCASSAASGGAYGYTFGSGTRLTVV.

This clonotype occurred many times. The rearrangement links TRBV20-1 to TRBJ1-6; no firm D call. V was pared by 5 bases and J by 5 bases, with 22 bases between. CDR3 length equals 17 residues. In germline, CDR1 is DFQATT, CDR2 SNEGSKA (reference sequence). CDR3: CSAQWVEASVNNSPLHF. The CDR3, as DNA: TGCAGTGCTCAATGGGTGGAGGCCTCGGTCAATAATTCACCCCTCCACTTT.

This clonotype was counted between two and nine times. This chain uses TRBV15 with TRBJ2-7, with 10 bases aligning to TRBD1. Germline-derived CDR1 and CDR2 are LNHNV and YYDKDF (reference sequence). The CDR3 spans 16 residues. Losses at the gene ends were 0 bases for V and 1 base for J; bases not matched to a gene: 3. The CDR3 DNA reads TGTGCCACCAGCAGAGATAAGGGACAGGGGTCCTACGAGCAGTACTTC. Its protein product is CATSRDKGQGSYEQYF.

Ten or more counts support this clonotype. The gene calls are TRBV6-2 or TRBV6-3 and TRBJ2-5, with 8 bases fitting TRBD2. In germline, CDR1 is MNHEY, CDR2 SVGEGT. After removal of 2 bases from V and 5 bases from J, the junction contained 10 bases not matched to a gene. The CDR3 is 16 residues long. CDR3 protein: CASSYMGGLAGETQYF. In DNA form, the CDR3 reads TGTGCCAGCAGTTACATGGGCGGACTAGCCGGGGAGACCCAGTACTTC.

This clonotype was recorded many times. The J gene is TRBJ1-1, the V gene TRBV2; TRBD1 agrees at 7 bases. This CDR3 has 14 amino acids. CDR1 is SNHLY and CDR2 is FYNNEI in the germline V gene. Germline trimming cut 6 bases from V and 0 bases from J; bases unmatched to any gene: 4. Here the CDR3 reads CASREGAMNTEAFF. The CDR3 nucleotides are TGTGCCAGCAGAGAGGGGGCAATGAACACTGAAGCTTTCTTT. The full variable domain, with the rest looked up from reference TRBV2 and TRBJ1-1, is EPEVTQTPSHQVTQMGQEVILRCVPISNHLYFYWYRQILGQKVEFLVSFYNNEISEKSEIFDDQFSVERPDGSNFTLKIRSTKLEDSAMYFCASREGAMNTEAFFGQGTRLTVV.

In this sample, this clonotype turned up many times. CDR3 protein: CASQGTINYGYTF. The CDR3 bases are TGTGCCTCCCAGGGAACAATTAACTATGGCTACACCTTC. The J gene is TRBJ1-2, the V gene TRBV12-3 or TRBV12-4; TRBD1 is a possible D gene (5 bases). This CDR3 is built from 13 residues. The V end was cut by 11 bases, the J end by 1 base, with 14 bases between.

This clonotype was picked up many times. V gene TRBV12-3 or TRBV12-4 combines with J gene TRBJ1-2; the D gene is possibly TRBD1 (5 bases). This CDR3 comprises 12 residues. Trimming shortened V by 3 bases and J by 9 bases, and 11 bases separated the two germline ends. The CDR3 DNA sequence: TGTGCCAGCAGTTTCAGCGGGACTCGCTACACCTTC. Translation: CASSFSGTRYTF.

This clonotype has at least ten counts. The genes are TRBV20-1 and TRBJ1-6; 9 nucleotides agree with TRBD1. CDR1 and CDR2 from the germline V gene are DFQATT and SNEGSKA (reference sequence). Unmatched junction bases numbered 4, after V lost 0 bases and J lost 7 bases. The CDR3 is 15 amino acids. Here the CDR3 DNA reads TGCAGTGCTAGAGACCCGGGGACAGGGAATTCACCCCTCCACTTT. Protein sequence: CSARDPGTGNSPLHF.

Only a few counts were recorded for this clonotype. This may be a read error, as it is one base from a much larger clone. V gene TRBV6-1 combines with J gene TRBJ2-5; D remains unclear. Germline CDR1 reads MNHNS; CDR2 reads SASEGT. CDR3 length equals 12 residues. CDR3 coding DNA: TGTGCCAGCAGGGAAGCAGAAGAGACCAAGTACTTC. Amino acid sequence: CASREAEETKYF.

This clonotype has at least ten counts. This chain connects TRBV15 to TRBJ1-2; D gene ambiguous. V was trimmed by 3 bases and J by 4 bases, leaving 12 bases between them. The CDR3 sequence is 14 residues long. Per the germline V gene, CDR1 is LNHNV and CDR2 is YYDKDF (reference sequence). CDR3 DNA: TGTGCCACCAGCAGGCCCCGGGATACCTATGGCTACACCTTC. It specifies CATSRPRDTYGYTF.

This clonotype was counted at least ten times. This chain joins TRBV28 and TRBJ1-2; D may be TRBD1 (6 bases). The CDR3 is 16 residues long. CDR1 and CDR2 (germline): MDHEN, SYDVKM. V gave up 5 bases and J gave up 2 bases, with 18 bases separating them. DNA of the CDR3: TGTGCCAGCAGTCCACTCCCGGGACACGGGAACTATGGCTACACCTTC. Translating gives CASSPLPGHGNYGYTF.

Ten or more counts support this clonotype. The chain carries TRBV10-2 and TRBJ2-2, with TRBD1 matching over 8 bases. This CDR3 has 15 amino acids. CDR1 is WSHSY, CDR2 SAAADI, per germline. V lost 2 bases to trimming and J lost 1 base; unmatched junction nucleotides: 0. The CDR3 DNA is TGCGCCAGCAGTGAGGGACAGGGGAACACCGGGGAGCTGTTTTTT. It encodes CASSEGQGNTGELFF.

Many counts were recorded for this clonotype. The genes are TRBV6-2 or TRBV6-3 and TRBJ1-2; D uncertain. Deletions cut 8 bases from V and 4 bases from J, with 14 bases between. The CDR3 runs to 13 residues. Germline values: CDR1 MNHEY, CDR2 SVGEGT. The CDR3 DNA is TGTGCCAGCCCCCGGAGCGTAAGCTATGGCTACACCTTC. It yields the protein CASPRSVSYGYTF.

This chain joins TRBV12-3 or TRBV12-4 and TRBJ1-3; D is uncertain. The CDR3 runs to 13 residues. Trimming removed 2 bases from V and 3 bases from J, with 5 bases in between. The DNA of the CDR3 is TGTGCCAGCAGTTTACACCTTGGAAACACCATATATTTT. It translates to CASSLHLGNTIYF.

The chain joins TRBV20-1 to TRBJ1-5; tentatively, D is TRBD1 (5 bases). V lost 6 bases, J lost 2 bases, and 14 bases lay in between. Germline V CDR1 and CDR2: DFQATT, SNEGSKA (reference sequence). The CDR3 is made up of 14 amino acids. The CDR3 bases are TGCAGTGCGGGCGGAGGGGAGGGCAATCAGCCCCAGCATTTT. This encodes CSAGGGEGNQPQHF.

V usage is TRBV9 and J usage is TRBJ1-1, with D tentatively TRBD1 (6 bases). V was shortened by 5 bases and J by 1 base, with 21 bases between the two germline ends. Looked up from germline, CDR1 is SGDLS and CDR2 is YYNGEE. The CDR3 sequence is 17 residues long. For the CDR3, the DNA is TGTGCCAGCAGTCCCGAGCGGGGGCTACCCCCGAACACTGAAGCTTTCTTT. This sequence encodes CASSPERGLPPNTEAFF.

This clonotype was seen repeatedly, ten times or more. DNA for the CDR3: TGTGCCAGCAGCGAAACCCGAGCGTCCGGGACACGGAACTACACCTTC. It codes for CASSETRASGTRNYTF. The chain combines TRBV2 with TRBJ1-2; tentatively, D is TRBD1 (6 bases). V was cut by 6 bases and J by 10 bases, with 27 bases left in between. Germline values: CDR1 SNHLY, CDR2 FYNNEI. The CDR3 extends over 16 amino acids.

This clonotype was seen many times. An end of the junction does not agree with germline; a read error may underlie this. This chain links TRBV6-1 with TRBJ1-1; 8 nucleotides line up with TRBD1. This CDR3 is built from 12 residues. CDR1 and CDR2 from the germline V gene are MNHNS and SASEGT. The chain's CDR3 is CASSEGQGNAFF. In nucleotides, the CDR3 is TGTGCCAGCAGCGAAGGACAGGGAAACGCTTTCTTT.

The table lists this clonotype with many counts. The chain employs TRBV4-1 and TRBJ1-2, with TRBD1 matching 8 bases. Germline CDR1 is MGHRA and CDR2 is YSYEKL. The CDR3 covers 15 residues. V lost 3 bases and J lost 8; bases outside the gene matches: 11. CDR3 sequence reads: CASSHPDRALRGYTF. DNA for the CDR3: TGCGCCAGCAGCCACCCGGACAGGGCGCTAAGGGGCTACACCTTC.